This T cell receptor (beta chain) was profiled in a study of fetal regulatory T cell absence and autoimmunity. The table came from immunoSEQ multiplex PCR; TCRdb's copy has only in-frame clones and leaves some out. The top ten hold 1.5% to 2% of the sample, which has around 100,000 clones, about two thirds seen once. This clone was detected only once. The receptor's source is a male donor with IPEX syndrome. Material for sequencing was pancreas tissue.

As DNA, the CDR3 is TGCGCCAGCAGCCAAGAAAGTTTTTGGACAGCAGTTCCATCGAACACCGGGGAGCTGTTTTTT. Translation: CASSQESFWTAVPSNTGELFF. The rearrangement joins TRBV4-1 to TRBJ2-2; D perhaps matches TRBD1 (6 bases). Germline V gene data show CDR1 as MGHRA and CDR2 as YSYEKL. The V end lost 0 bases, the J end lost 0 bases, and 23 bases lay between the germline ends. The CDR3 contains 21 residues.